The present entry profiles one T cell receptor beta chain with its context. What it recognizes is unknown. The data were taken from a study of T cells expressing NK-cell markers. About the study: Cells sorted as CD3+CD56+NKG2C+, CD3+CD56+NKG2C- and CD3+CD56-NKG2C+ T cells supplied the TCR beta repertoires. Just one sequenced donor of eight was HCMV-seronegative, while seven were seropositive.

Study findings and constraints: These clonotypes additionally ranked first within the CD3+CD56-NKG2C+ fraction of several donors.

The CDR3 has 16 residues. Germline CDR1 is SGHRS and CDR2 is YFSETQ. The cDNA for TCR beta came from 5'RACE template switching with UMIs. TCRdb reprocessed the 5' RACE reads and reports one entry per CDR3 protein, with no DNA. The clone table shows roughly 180,000 distinct CDR3 sequences, with the ten largest holding around 18%. Sequences were obtained from blood T cells: a sorted CD56 or NKG2C T cell subset, CD4+ or CD8+ T cells, or bulk PBMC T cells (not recorded which). The rearrangement links TRBV5-1 to TRBJ2-5; TCRdb designates TRBD1, a call that cannot be tested without DNA. The source of this sequence is a woman aged 18 to 75 in good health. The CDR3 sequence: CASSLEVVGGAETQYF.